This passage covers 15 T cell receptor beta chains from one sample sequenced in a study of CD8+ T cells in alopecia areata. Sequencing templates came from extracted RNA that was reverse transcribed into cDNA. The repertoire was sequenced with immunoSEQ multiplex PCR; TCRdb's copy has only in-frame clones and lacks some. The data show approximately 29,000 clones, about 74% seen once. The sequenced sample was NKG2D-low CD8+ T cells sorted from blood. Source of these receptors: a human donor with alopecia areata.

The rearrangement uses TRBV28 and TRBJ2-7, with D tentatively TRBD1 (5 bases). Germline values: CDR1 MDHEN, CDR2 SYDVKM. V was shortened by 3 bases and J by 2 bases, with 11 bases between the two germline ends. The CDR3 is 14 residues long. Here the CDR3 DNA reads TGTGCCAGCAGTTTGCAGGGAACAACCTACGAGCAGTACTTC. It specifies CASSLQGTTYEQYF.

The rearrangement uses TRBV7-9 and TRBJ1-5; D unclear. The CDR3 extends over 16 amino acids. Trimming removed 1 base at V and 0 bases at J, with 10 bases between. In germline, CDR1 is SEHNR, CDR2 FQNEAQ (reference sequence). The CDR3 is CASSLEKPGSNQPQHF. The CDR3 DNA follows: TGTGCCAGCAGCTTAGAAAAACCTGGTAGCAATCAGCCCCAGCATTTT. Based on the CDR3 plus reference TRBV7-9 and TRBJ1-5, the full variable domain is DTGVSQNPRHKITKRGQNVTFRCDPISEHNRLYWYRQTLGQGPEFLTYFQNEAQLEKSRLLSDRFSAERPKGSFSTLEIQRTEQGDSAMYLCASSLEKPGSNQPQHFGDGTRLSIL.

The chain links TRBV29-1 to TRBJ2-5; TRBD2 aligns across 8 bases. The J call may be incorrect, as the DNA end agrees better with TRBJ2-7. The CDR3 has 14 residues. Germline V CDR1 and CDR2: SQVTM, ANQGSEA. This chain's CDR3 is CSVEDPGGFYEQYF. The CDR3 nucleotides are TGCAGCGTTGAGGACCCGGGAGGGTTCTACGAGCAGTACTTC.

V and J are TRBV7-9 and TRBJ1-2; the D is unclear. Trimming left V 6 bases short and J 4 bases short, with 12 bases between. Germline V gives CDR1 SEHNR, CDR2 FQNEAQ (reference sequence). This CDR3 has 13 amino acids. CDR3: CASSSSAPYGYTF. The CDR3 bases are TGTGCCAGCAGTTCCTCCGCCCCCTATGGCTACACCTTC.

V usage is TRBV6-5 and J usage is TRBJ2-2, with D uncertain. V was pared by 3 bases and J by 6 bases, with 5 bases between. The CDR3 has 12 amino acids. The germline V gene encodes CDR1 MNHEY and CDR2 SVGAGI. CDR3 region: CASSYYPGELFF. CDR3 nucleotide sequence: TGTGCCAGCAGTTATTACCCCGGGGAGCTGTTTTTT.

V usage is TRBV4-2 and J usage is TRBJ2-3; 8 nucleotides agree with TRBD2. Germline-derived CDR1 and CDR2 are LGHNA and YNFKEQ. The CDR3 loop spans 17 amino acids. Trimming removed 1 base from V and 5 bases from J; junction bases left unmatched: 11. CDR3 coding DNA: TGTGCCAGCAGCCAAGTCGCCGGGAGGGCCGAGGGAGATACGCAGTATTTT. This codes for CASSQVAGRAEGDTQYF.

The rearrangement joins TRBV29-1 to TRBJ2-3, with 7 bases lining up with TRBD1. Germline V lookup: CDR1 SQVTM, CDR2 ANQGSEA. This CDR3 is built from 17 residues. V trimming: 2 bases; J trimming: 3 bases; junction bases outside the gene matches: 14. CDR3 sequence reads: CSVEPAWAPDRTDTQYF. The CDR3 DNA follows: TGCAGCGTTGAACCAGCCTGGGCACCGGACAGGACAGATACGCAGTATTTT.

This clone is labeled medium-sized. This CDR3 is CASSFFASSTDTQYF. CDR3 in DNA: TGTGCCAGCAGTTTTTTTGCTAGCAGCACAGATACGCAGTATTTT. This chain connects TRBV27 to TRBJ2-3; D is perhaps TRBD2 (5 bases). This CDR3 spans 15 amino acids. V dropped 3 bases and J dropped 0 bases, with 10 bases sitting between them. Germline CDR1 and CDR2: MNHEY and SMNVEV (reference sequence).

V is TRBV5-1 and J is TRBJ2-5; 16 positions match TRBD2. The CDR3 is made up of 18 amino acids. CDR1 is SGHRS, CDR2 YFSETQ, per germline. V was pared by 4 bases and J by 5 bases, with 11 bases of the junction left unmatched. The CDR3 sequence is CASSGGGTSGRASETQYF. The CDR3 DNA is TGCGCCAGCAGCGGCGGTGGGACTAGCGGGAGGGCCTCTGAGACCCAGTACTTC. Supplemented by reference TRBV5-1 and TRBJ2-5, the full variable domain reads KAGVTQTPRYLIKTRGQQVTLSCSPISGHRSVSWYQQTPGQGLQFLFEYFSETQRNKGNFPGRFSGRQFSNSRSEMNVSTLELGDSALYLCASSGGGTSGRASETQYFGPGTRLLVL.

CDR3 nucleotides: TGCAGCGTTGAACCGCCGTTGGGCAGGTCCTATGGCTACACCTTC. Translation gives CSVEPPLGRSYGYTF. V and J are TRBV29-1 and TRBJ1-2, with D hard to call. The V gene's germline CDR1 is SQVTM and CDR2 ANQGSEA. V lost 2 bases, J lost 4 bases, and 17 bases lay in between. The CDR3 spans 15 residues.

This rearrangement joins TRBV2 to TRBJ2-7; D could derive from TRBD1 or TRBD2 (6 bases each). This CDR3 is built from 12 residues. CDR1 SNHLY and CDR2 FYNNEI come from the germline V gene. The germline V and J ends were trimmed by 10 bases and 3 bases, with 13 bases remaining between them. The CDR3 DNA reads TGTGCCACCAGGGGCGGGGACTACGAGCAGTACTTC. Protein: CATRGGDYEQYF.

The J gene is TRBJ2-1, the V gene TRBV5-1, with D hard to call. The CDR3 extends over 13 amino acids. The V gene's germline CDR1 is SGHRS and CDR2 YFSETQ. Trimming stripped 7 bases from V and 7 bases from J, with 15 bases between. The CDR3 protein is CASAVSFGNEQFF. As DNA, the CDR3 is TGCGCCAGCGCGGTTAGCTTCGGGAATGAGCAGTTCTTC. Together with reference TRBV5-1 and TRBJ2-1, the CDR3 gives the full variable domain: KAGVTQTPRYLIKTRGQQVTLSCSPISGHRSVSWYQQTPGQGLQFLFEYFSETQRNKGNFPGRFSGRQFSNSRSEMNVSTLELGDSALYLCASAVSFGNEQFFGPGTRLTVL.

Here the CDR3 reads CASSLGTGGRETQYF. In nucleotides, the CDR3 is TGTGCCAGCAGCCTCGGGACAGGGGGCAGGGAGACCCAGTACTTC. The gene calls are TRBV14 and TRBJ2-5; TRBD1 matches at 12 bases. This CDR3 is 15 amino acids long. Germline CDR1 is SGHDN and CDR2 is FVKESK. V lost 4 bases and J lost 5; bases outside the gene matches: 5.

The J gene is TRBJ2-7, the V gene TRBV29-1; D not resolved. Trimming removed 7 bases from V and 0 bases from J, with 7 bases in between. The CDR3 extends over 11 amino acids. The germline gives CDR1 SQVTM, CDR2 ANQGSEA. This CDR3 is CSAWVSYEQYF. CDR3 nucleotide sequence: TGCAGCGCCTGGGTCTCCTACGAGCAGTACTTC.

This chain links TRBV28 with TRBJ2-3, with TRBD1 matching over 9 bases. This CDR3 contains 16 residues. The trim removed 2 bases at V and 4 bases at J, leaving 7 bases unmatched. Germline values: CDR1 MDHEN, CDR2 SYDVKM. CDR3 amino acids: CASSLQDRGSSDTQYF. DNA of the CDR3: TGTGCCAGCAGTTTACAAGACAGGGGGTCATCAGATACGCAGTATTTT.